Listed below are T cell receptor beta chains from one sample, sequenced in a study of cytomegalovirus exposure and HLA in healthy donors. The table came from immunoSEQ multiplex PCR; TCRdb's copy has only in-frame clones and leaves some out. The sample has around 100,000 clones; around 79% are singletons. The specimen sequenced was PBMCs. These receptors were collected from a woman aged 40 to 50 in good health and CMV-seronegative. The CDR3 runs from the conserved cysteine through the conserved F or W. D genes are given only for firm matches. The size of a clone is reported for some rows only, either as once, few or many, or as a class for expanded clones.

j_call v_call d_call clone_size cdr3_nt cdr3_aa
TRBJ1-1 TRBV4-1 NA NA TGCGCCAGCAGCCAAGCAGGGGTTTCTCGGACTGAAGCTTTCTTT CASSQAGVSRTEAFF
TRBJ2-2 TRBV19 NA NA TGTGCCAGTAGTACCTACGAGAACACCGGGGAGCTGTTTTTT CASSTYENTGELFF
TRBJ2-7 TRBV7-2 TRBD2 NA TGTGCCAGCAGCTTGAGATCCGGGACTAGCGGGGGGGCGGGGGAGCAGTACTTC CASSLRSGTSGGAGEQYF
TRBJ2-1 TRBV2 TRBD2 NA TGTGCCAGCAGTTATTCTAGCGGGAGGGTCAATGAGCAGTTCTTC CASSYSSGRVNEQFF
TRBJ1-4 TRBV28 NA NA TGTGCCAGCAGTTTTGTTACAACTAATGAAAAACTGTTTTTT CASSFVTTNEKLFF
TRBJ1-2 TRBV5-5 TRBD1 NA TGTGCCAGCAGCATCCGGGACAGGGTCCCAGCTAACTATGGCTACACCTTC CASSIRDRVPANYGYTF
TRBJ2-7 TRBV5-1 TRBD2 few TGCGCCAGCAGCTTGGGGACTAGCGGGGGAATTTCCTACGAGCAGTACTTC CASSLGTSGGISYEQYF
TRBJ1-4 TRBV28 NA NA TGTGCCACCCAGGACAGTAGTAATGAAAAACTGTTTTTT CATQDSSNEKLFF
TRBJ1-1 TRBV11-2 NA NA TGTGCCAGCAGCTCGACACAGAACACTGAAGCTTTCTTT CASSSTQNTEAFF
TRBJ2-3 TRBV7-3 NA NA TGTGCCAGCAGCTTGGTCGGGGGAGTCGTCACAGATACGCAGTATTTT CASSLVGGVVTDTQYF
TRBJ1-1 TRBV7-9 NA few TGTGCCAGCAGCCCTTTAACAGGGACGAACACTGAAGCTTTCTTT CASSPLTGTNTEAFF
TRBJ2-1 TRBV5-1 TRBD2 NA TGCGCCAGCAGCTTGGTAGCGGGAGGGCCTGGGGAGCAGTTCTTC CASSLVAGGPGEQFF
TRBJ1-1 TRBV14 TRBD1 NA TGTGCCAGCAGCCAAGTAGGACAGGGTATTCGCTGGGACACTGAAGCTTTCTTT CASSQVGQGIRWDTEAFF
TRBJ2-5 TRBV7-9 TRBD2 NA TGTGCCAGCAGCTCGACTAGCGGGAGGGCCAAAGGGCAGGGGACCCAGTACTTC CASSSTSGRAKGQGTQYF
TRBJ2-7 TRBV6-5 TRBD2 NA TGTGCCAGCAGCCTGGGGGGGAAAAGCTCCTACGAGCAGTACTTC CASSLGGKSSYEQYF
TRBJ1-4 TRBV7-8 TRBD1 NA TGTGCCAGCAGCCCCAACCGCCAGGGGGATGCAACTAATGAAAAACTGTTTTTT CASSPNRQGDATNEKLFF
TRBJ1-4 TRBV5-1 TRBD1 NA TGCGCCAGCAGCTTAGGACAGGGTCATAATGAAAAACTGTTTTTT CASSLGQGHNEKLFF
TRBJ2-7 TRBV28 NA NA TGTGCCAGCGATAAAGACCGGGACTCCTACGAGCAGTACTTC CASDKDRDSYEQYF
TRBJ1-5 TRBV4-2 NA NA TGTGCCAGCAGCCAAGCAGGGTCGGACAATCAGCCCCAGCATTTT CASSQAGSDNQPQHF
TRBJ2-1 TRBV4-2 NA few TGTGCCAGCAGCCAAGCTCTCAAGCTGGAGCAGTTCTTC CASSQALKLEQFF
TRBJ2-5 TRBV11-1 NA few TGTGCCAGCAGCTTAGCACAGGGTAGAGGCGAGACCCAGTACTTC CASSLAQGRGETQYF
TRBJ2-3 TRBV10-1 TRBD2 once TGCGCCAGCAGCCCTAGCGGGAGTAAGGGCGCAGATACGCAGTATTTT CASSPSGSKGADTQYF
TRBJ2-2 TRBV18 TRBD1 NA TGTGCCAGCTCACCACCGCGTGGGACAGGGGTTGCCGGGGAGCTGTTTTTT CASSPPRGTGVAGELFF
TRBJ2-3 TRBV6-1 NA once TGTGCCAGCCGCACCCAACCGGGAACCACAGATACGCAGTATTTT CASRTQPGTTDTQYF
TRBJ2-3 TRBV2 TRBD2 few TGTGCCAGCAGCGCCGGGACTAGCTACCTGGCAGATACGCAGTATTTT CASSAGTSYLADTQYF
TRBJ2-1 TRBV19 TRBD2 NA TGTGCCAGTAGTATGAGGGGAGGGAGCAATGAGCAGTTCTTC CASSMRGGSNEQFF
TRBJ2-7 TRBV30 NA once TGTGCCCTCGGGGGCTACGAGCAGTACTTC CALGGYEQYF
TRBJ2-7 TRBV4-2 TRBD1 NA TGTGCCAGCAGCCATGGGACAGACTACGAGCAGTACTTC CASSHGTDYEQYF
TRBJ2-2 TRBV7-7 NA NA TGTGCTAGCAGCTTAGGGCCAGCGGCGGGGGAGCTGTTTTTT CASSLGPAAGELFF
TRBJ2-1 TRBV7-9 TRBD1 NA TGTGCCAGCAGCTCCAACAGGGGTTTGGGTGAGCAGTTCTTC CASSSNRGLGEQFF
TRBJ2-5 TRBV11-2 TRBD2 NA TGTGCCAGCAGCTTAGGAACTAGCGCAGAGACCCAGTACTTC CASSLGTSAETQYF
TRBJ1-1 TRBV29-1 NA NA TGCAGCGTGGGGCTAGGACCTAACACTGAAGCTTTCTTT CSVGLGPNTEAFF
TRBJ2-7 TRBV28 NA NA TGTGCCAGCAGTTTTAACGAGCAGTACTTC CASSFNEQYF
TRBJ1-2 TRBV27 TRBD1 NA TGTGCCAGCAGTTTGACGGACAGGGGTGGCTACACCTTC CASSLTDRGGYTF
TRBJ2-7 TRBV6-1 NA NA TGTGCCAGCAGTGAATTGACTAGAGTGTATAGGACCTACGAGCAGTACTTC CASSELTRVYRTYEQYF
TRBJ2-3 TRBV6-5 TRBD2 NA TGTGCCAGCAGTCCGAGCGGGGTTCGGGATACGCAGTATTTT CASSPSGVRDTQYF
TRBJ2-7 TRBV27 NA NA TGTGCCAGCAGCCTAGATATCCCGGGACACAAAACCTACGAGCAGTACTTC CASSLDIPGHKTYEQYF
TRBJ1-2 TRBV6-5 TRBD1 NA TGTGCCAGCAGTTACTCCGGGACAGGGATAAACTATGGCTACACCTTC CASSYSGTGINYGYTF
TRBJ1-1 TRBV7-8 NA NA TGTGCCAGTTCCCCGCCGCGGCGGAGGAACACTGAAGCTTTCTTT CASSPPRRRNTEAFF
TRBJ2-5 TRBV6-1 TRBD1 NA TGTGCCAGCAGTGAGTCACAGGGGGCGGGGGAGACCCAGTACTTC CASSESQGAGETQYF
TRBJ2-7 TRBV11-3 NA NA TGTGCCAGCAGCTTTGGGCTTAGGGGAGGTGAGCAGTACTTC CASSFGLRGGEQYF
TRBJ2-1 TRBV27 TRBD1 NA TGTGCCAGCAGTCCCGGGACAGGCAATGAGCAGTTCTTC CASSPGTGNEQFF
TRBJ1-2 TRBV5-1 NA NA TGCGCCAGCAGCTTGCGGGGGGTTCGGGGCTACACCTTC CASSLRGVRGYTF
TRBJ1-4 TRBV4-3 NA NA TGCGCCAGCAGCCAAGACGTTCGGGGTGCAACTAATGAAAAACTGTTTTTT CASSQDVRGATNEKLFF
TRBJ2-7 TRBV27 TRBD1 NA TGTGCCAGCAGTCCCCACAACAGGGGATCCTACGAGCAGTACTTC CASSPHNRGSYEQYF
TRBJ2-3 TRBV5-5 NA NA TGTGCCAGCAGCTTGACTCCTTACCGAAACACAGATACGCAGTATTTT CASSLTPYRNTDTQYF
TRBJ1-6 TRBV9 NA NA TGTGCCAGCAGCCCCAAACCGGTATATAATTCACCCCTCCACTTT CASSPKPVYNSPLHF
TRBJ1-5 TRBV5-3 TRBD1 NA TGTGCCAGAAGCCACAACCGACAGGGGGCCCGGCTGAATCAGCCCCAGCATTTT CARSHNRQGARLNQPQHF
TRBJ1-5 TRBV5-6 NA few TGTGCCAGCAGCTTGGGGACAGCTCATCAGCCCCAGCATTTT CASSLGTAHQPQHF
TRBJ2-3 TRBV7-9 NA few TGTGCCAGCAGCTTTCACATTTCAGATACGCAGTATTTT CASSFHISDTQYF
TRBJ2-3 TRBV5-3 TRBD2 NA TGTGCCAGAAGCTGGAGGGCGGGGGGCCAAAATACGCAGTATTTT CARSWRAGGQNTQYF
TRBJ2-1 TRBV30 NA NA TGTGCCTGGAGTGCCGGGACCCGGGGGTACAATGAGCAGTTCTTC CAWSAGTRGYNEQFF